This T cell receptor (beta chain) comes out of a study of monozygotic twins with inflammatory bowel disease. One entry per CDR3 protein, without DNA, is what TCRdb gives after re-calling the 5' RACE reads. The sample has about 210,000 distinct CDR3 sequences. There are 14 residues in the CDR3. From germline, CDR1 is SGHDT and CDR2 YYEEEE. The sample taken for sequencing was blood. The TCR sequence derives from a human donor with ulcerative colitis or Crohn's disease, or a healthy co-twin of an affected twin (not recorded which). The chain employs TRBV5-6 and TRBJ2-4. The CDR3 region is CASSFAAAKNIQYF.